Below are 28 T cell receptor beta chains sequenced from a single sample in a study of blood T cell repertoires in COVID-19. Assay used: immunoSEQ multiplex PCR; TCRdb lists only in-frame clones, some missing. The repertoire holds about 140,000 clones, with 80% to 90% as singletons. Sequencing input: peripheral blood. The receptors shown here come from a man aged 55 to 69 with active or convalescent COVID-19.

J is TRBJ2-4 and V is TRBV20-1; D call uncertain. V was shortened by 2 bases and J by 11 bases, with 10 bases between the two germline ends. The germline V gene encodes CDR1 DFQATT and CDR2 SNEGSKA (reference sequence). The CDR3 is made up of 11 amino acids. CDR3 residues: CSARPGPVQYF. The CDR3 bases are TGCAGTGCTAGACCCGGTCCGGTTCAGTACTTC.

The J gene is TRBJ2-6, the V gene TRBV7-2; D is possibly TRBD1 (6 bases). The V end was cut by 0 bases, the J end by 0 bases, with 12 bases between. The CDR3 is made up of 18 amino acids. Per the germline V gene, CDR1 is SGHTA and CDR2 is FQGNSA. This chain's CDR3 is CASSLAPPGVSGANVLTF. CDR3 sequence (DNA): TGTGCCAGCAGCTTAGCGCCGCCAGGGGTCTCTGGGGCCAACGTCCTGACTTTC.

V and J are TRBV27 and TRBJ1-1; D call uncertain. CDR1 MNHEY and CDR2 SMNVEV come from the germline V gene (reference sequence). The CDR3 extends over 14 amino acids. V was clipped by 2 bases and J by 4 bases, with 11 bases between them. CDR3 DNA sequence: TGTGCCAGCAGTTTAGGTTGGGAGGGCACTGAAGCTTTCTTT. The encoded protein is CASSLGWEGTEAFF.

The chain uses TRBV5-1 and TRBJ2-5; TRBD2 matches at 9 bases. Germline V gene data show CDR1 as SGHRS and CDR2 as YFSETQ. This CDR3 contains 16 residues. After removal of 4 bases from V and 2 bases from J, the junction contained 9 bases not matched to a gene. This CDR3 is CASSIPGLALQETQYF. As DNA, the CDR3 is TGCGCCAGCAGCATCCCGGGACTAGCCCTACAAGAGACCCAGTACTTC.

This chain uses TRBV7-2 with TRBJ2-3, with 7 positions matching TRBD1. The length of the CDR3 is 16 residues. Germline CDR1 SGHTA, CDR2 FQGNSA. Germline trimming cut 2 bases from V and 2 bases from J; bases unmatched to any gene: 7. CDR3 protein: CASSLLMTGNTDTQYF. The CDR3 bases are TGTGCCAGCAGCTTACTGATGACAGGGAACACAGATACGCAGTATTTT.

The CDR3 is CASSYSGLAGVSETQYF. The CDR3 nucleotides are TGTGCCAGCAGTTACTCCGGACTAGCGGGAGTCAGTGAGACCCAGTACTTC. The V and J genes are TRBV6-2 or TRBV6-3 and TRBJ2-5, with TRBD2 matching 13 bases. The germline gives CDR1 MNHEY, CDR2 SVGEGT. This CDR3 is 17 amino acids long. V lost 0 bases and J lost 5; bases outside the gene matches: 6.

This clone appeared a few times. The CDR3, as DNA: TGTGCCAGCAGACGCAGGACTGGAAACTACGAGCAGTACTTC. Residues: CASRRRTGNYEQYF. The chain is built from TRBV6-6 and TRBJ2-7; perhaps TRBD2 as D (5 bases). From germline, CDR1 is MNHNY and CDR2 SVGAGI (reference sequence). The V end lost 6 bases, the J end lost 3 bases, and 15 bases lay between the germline ends. The CDR3 has 14 residues.

Points on this clone: At one of its ends the junction is not consistent with the germline gene, which may arise from a read error. The chain combines TRBV7-7 with TRBJ2-7; the D gene is possibly TRBD2 (5 bases). The CDR3 is 14 amino acids. The germline gives CDR1 SSHAT, CDR2 FNYEAQ (reference sequence). Here the CDR3 reads CASSLAPSSGEQYF. CDR3 nucleotide sequence: TGTGCTAGCAGCTTAGCTCCTAGCTCGGGCGAGCAGTACTTC.

CDR3 protein: CASSEYRSEAFF. The CDR3 DNA is TGTGCCAGCAGTGAATACCGGTCTGAAGCTTTCTTT. This chain uses TRBV2 with TRBJ1-1, with D hard to call. Germline V gene sequence: CDR1 SNHLY, CDR2 FYNNEI. The CDR3 sequence is 12 residues long. The V and J ends lost 2 bases and 6 bases respectively, with 7 bases between them.

V gene TRBV10-1 combines with J gene TRBJ2-2; 10 bases agree with TRBD2. V shed 3 bases and J 5 bases; nucleotides not matched to a gene: 3. The CDR3 runs to 15 residues. Germline CDR1 is WNHNN and CDR2 is SYGVQD (reference sequence). CDR3 residues: CASSDQREGTGELFF. CDR3 DNA sequence: TGCGCCAGCAGTGATCAGCGGGAGGGTACCGGGGAGCTGTTTTTT.

This sequence joins TRBV21-1 and TRBJ2-3; TRBD2, as called in the table, went unchecked against the DNA. TRBV21-1 is shown as a pseudogene. CDR3 length: 16 amino acids. The DNA for the CDR3 is TGTGCCAGCAGCAAATTTAGAGGTATTAGCACAGATACGCAGTATTTT. Residues: CASSKFRGISTDTQYF.

The rearrangement uses TRBV28 and TRBJ2-7; 9 bases align to TRBD2. CDR1 is MDHEN and CDR2 is SYDVKM in the germline V gene. CDR3 length equals 14 residues. Germline trimming cut 2 bases from V and 2 bases from J; bases unmatched to any gene: 1. CDR3 sequence (DNA): TGTGCCAGCAGTTTACTAGCGGGACCCTACGAGCAGTACTTC. Its translation: CASSLLAGPYEQYF.

In its sample, this clone was seen once. The V and J genes are TRBV11-2 and TRBJ2-1; 13 bases are shared with TRBD2. V lost 3 bases, J lost 8 bases, and 10 bases stayed unmatched. Per the germline V gene, CDR1 is SGHAT and CDR2 is FQNNGV. This CDR3 contains 17 residues. The CDR3 region is CASSFRPGTSGDDEQFF. CDR3 coding DNA: TGTGCCAGCAGCTTTAGGCCCGGGACTAGCGGGGACGATGAGCAGTTCTTC.

The chain recombines TRBV6-5 with TRBJ2-2; TRBD1 agrees at 9 bases. V shed 6 bases and J 5 bases; nucleotides not matched to a gene: 7. Germline assignment: CDR1 MNHEY and CDR2 SVGAGI. The CDR3 sequence is 15 residues long. The CDR3 here is CASSPDRGSTGELFF. DNA of the CDR3: TGTGCCAGCAGCCCAGACAGGGGGAGTACCGGGGAGCTGTTTTTT.

Only one count was recorded for this clone. The rearrangement joins TRBV7-3 to TRBJ2-6; 13 nucleotides align to TRBD2. Unmatched junction bases numbered 7, after V lost 2 bases and J lost 0 bases. Germline loops: CDR1 SGHTA, CDR2 FQGTGA. The CDR3 is made up of 20 amino acids. CDR3 in amino acids: CASSLPELAGGFSGANVLTF. DNA for the CDR3: TGTGCCAGCAGCTTACCGGAACTAGCGGGAGGGTTCTCTGGGGCCAACGTCCTGACTTTC.

The chain couples TRBV16 to TRBJ2-7, with 8 bases identical to TRBD1. V was pared by 0 bases and J by 0 bases, with 10 bases of the junction left unmatched. The CDR3 contains 18 residues. Per germline, CDR1 KGHSY and CDR2 FQNENV. The chain's CDR3 is CASSQSTTRGLSSYEQYF. The CDR3 DNA reads TGTGCCAGCAGCCAATCCACTACCAGGGGGCTTAGCTCCTACGAGCAGTACTTC.

Only a few counts were recorded for this clone. This rearrangement joins TRBV28 to TRBJ2-7, with D possibly matching TRBD1 (6 bases). The CDR3 has 12 residues. Germline V CDR1 and CDR2: MDHEN, SYDVKM. Trimming left V 5 bases short and J 3 bases short, with 8 bases between. Written as DNA, the CDR3 is TGTGCCAGCAGTCAGGACAGCTACGAGCAGTACTTC. Amino acids: CASSQDSYEQYF. Looking up the rest from reference TRBV28 and TRBJ2-7 gives the full variable domain: DVKVTQSSRYLVKRTGEKVFLECVQDMDHENMFWYRQDPGLGLRLIYFSYDVKMKEKGDIPEGYSVSREKKERFSLILESASTNQTSMYLCASSQDSYEQYFGPGTRLTVT.

This clone was recorded once. V is TRBV10-3 and J is TRBJ1-1, with D uncertain. The V gene lost 4 bases and the J gene lost 5 bases, with 11 bases spanning the gap. The CDR3 runs to 13 residues. Germline-derived CDR1 and CDR2 are ENHRY and SYGVKD. As DNA, the CDR3 is TGTGCCATCAGTGGGACTATGGGGACTGAAGCTTTCTTT. This codes for CAISGTMGTEAFF.

CDR3 DNA: TGTGCCAGCAGTAAGACACAACAAGCGGGAGTTAAAAACATTCAGTACTTC. Its protein is CASSKTQQAGVKNIQYF. The V call is TRBV28, the J call TRBJ2-4, with 8 bases fitting TRBD2. This CDR3 comprises 17 residues. V gave up 5 bases and J gave up 4 bases; unmatched junction bases: 13. Germline values: CDR1 MDHEN, CDR2 SYDVKM.

This chain links TRBV6-5 with TRBJ1-1, with D uncertain. The length of the CDR3 is 15 residues. The germline V and J ends were trimmed by 6 bases and 1 base, with 15 bases remaining between them. Germline V CDR1 and CDR2: MNHEY, SVGAGI. For the CDR3, the DNA is TGTGCCAGCAGAAAGCCCCCTCCATCGAACACTGAAGCTTTCTTT. As protein: CASRKPPPSNTEAFF.

This chain joins TRBV20-1 and TRBJ1-1; D remains ambiguous. The CDR3 length is 13 residues. Between the trimmed V and J ends, which lost 3 bases and 2 bases, there was a span of 10 bases. The germline gives CDR1 DFQATT, CDR2 SNEGSKA (reference sequence). As DNA, the CDR3 is TGCAGTGCTAGTGAGGGCGCAAACACTGAAGCTTTCTTT. It translates to CSASEGANTEAFF.

The V and J genes are TRBV6-5 and TRBJ2-3, with 13 bases lining up with TRBD2. The CDR3 consists of 16 residues. CDR1 MNHEY and CDR2 SVGAGI come from the germline V gene. V shed 4 bases, J shed 1 base, and the junction held 2 bases outside the gene matches. Here the CDR3 reads CASSSGTSGGTDTQYF. CDR3 sequence (DNA): TGTGCCAGCAGTTCTGGGACTAGCGGGGGCACAGATACGCAGTATTTT.

There are many counts of this clone. The chain uses TRBV4-1 and TRBJ2-7, with D possibly TRBD1 on 5 matching bases. Between the trimmed V and J ends, which lost 5 bases and 6 bases, there was a span of 26 bases. The CDR3 runs to 17 residues. CDR1 is MGHRA and CDR2 is YSYEKL in the germline V gene. The CDR3 reads CASSSRRWGVQGSEQYF. CDR3 nucleotides: TGCGCCAGCAGCTCCCGACGATGGGGCGTGCAGGGAAGCGAGCAGTACTTC.

This sequence joins TRBV7-2 and TRBJ1-6; 7 positions agree with TRBD1. CDR1 and CDR2 from the germline V gene are SGHTA and FQGNSA. The CDR3 contains 15 residues. The ends lost 5 bases at V and 10 bases at J; junction bases unmatched: 11. The CDR3 loop is CASSPSGGSGSPLHF. CDR3 nucleotide sequence: TGTGCCAGCAGCCCGTCAGGGGGATCAGGCTCACCCCTCCACTTT. Variable domain in full (rest from reference TRBV7-2 and TRBJ1-6): GAGVSQSPSNKVTEKGKDVELRCDPISGHTALYWYRQSLGQGLEFLIYFQGNSAPDKSGLPSDRFSAERTGGSVSTLTIQRTQQEDSAVYLCASSPSGGSGSPLHFGNGTRLTVT.

The CDR3 spells CASSLGQRDDTDTQYF. CDR3 in DNA: TGTGCCAGCAGCTTAGGTCAGCGGGATGACACAGATACGCAGTATTTT. The chain has TRBV11-3 and TRBJ2-3; 7 bases agree with TRBD2. Germline V lookup: CDR1 SGHNT, CDR2 YENEEA. V lost 1 base and J lost 2; bases outside the gene matches: 6. This CDR3 comprises 16 residues.

The V gene is TRBV6-5, the J gene TRBJ2-2; 7 bases are a match to TRBD1. The CDR3 runs 14 residues. Germline V lookup: CDR1 MNHEY, CDR2 SVGAGI. Trimming cost V 10 bases and J 0 bases; bases outside gene matches: 5. The CDR3 DNA reads TGTGCCATCAGACAGGGTCCGAACACCGGGGAGCTGTTTTTT. As protein: CAIRQGPNTGELFF.

V and J are TRBV27 and TRBJ2-1; 7 bases are shared with TRBD2. The CDR3 is 15 amino acids. Germline-derived CDR1 and CDR2 are MNHEY and SMNVEV (reference sequence). The V segment lost 10 bases and the J segment 0 bases; nucleotides outside the gene matches: 9. The chain's CDR3 is CATATSPSSYNEQFF. For the CDR3, the DNA is TGTGCCACTGCGACTAGCCCGAGCTCCTACAATGAGCAGTTCTTC.

The rearrangement uses TRBV15 and TRBJ2-1, with D tentatively TRBD2 (7 bases). The CDR3 is made up of 16 amino acids. Germline CDR1 is LNHNV and CDR2 is YYDKDF (reference sequence). The V end lost 1 base, the J end lost 9 bases, and 19 bases lay between the germline ends. The CDR3 nucleotides read TGTGCCACCAGCAGAGTCGGCCTATCGGGGGGCGGTGAGCAGTTCTTC. Amino acid sequence: CATSRVGLSGGGEQFF.